This T cell receptor (beta chain) was recovered during a study of cytomegalovirus exposure and HLA in healthy donors. Turning to the study itself: Clustering assigned 81% of the roughly 400 genotyped donors to the Caucasian-associated ancestry cluster.

Germline loops: CDR1 GTSNPN, CDR2 SVGIG (reference sequence). The CDR3 extends over 13 amino acids. V trimming: 8 bases; J trimming: 1 base; junction bases outside the gene matches: 4. Points on this clone: Its cognate antigen is unknown.

Notes on the study in general: Within a later analysis, the majority of CMV-associated TCR beta chains appeared HLA-restricted. After further analysis at a later stage, 15,000 to 20,000 TCR beta sequences were associated with HLA alleles at 0.05 false discovery rate.

Vbeta (60) and Jbeta (13) primers were used in the PCR. TCRdb keeps only in-frame clones here, not all; method: immunoSEQ multiplex PCR. The repertoire holds 200,000 to 250,000 clones, with around 89% as singletons. The sequence was obtained from a woman younger than 35 in good health and CMV-seronegative. The sequenced sample consisted of PBMCs. The genes are TRBV30 and TRBJ1-1, with 10 nucleotides matching TRBD1. The CDR3 spells CARRTGGNTEAFF. The CDR3 nucleotides are TGTGCCAGGCGGACAGGGGGGAACACTGAAGCTTTCTTT.